Given below is one TCR beta chain in context. V shed 0 bases, J shed 3 bases, and the junction held 0 bases outside the gene matches. Germline CDR1 reads MNHEY; CDR2 reads SVGEGT. This CDR3 comprises 15 residues. This entry is derived from a study of T cells after yellow fever vaccination. Study outcomes and limitations: Booster samples showed a return of most primary-vaccination clones (approximately 96% CD4, 88% CD8).

TCRdb reprocessed the 5' RACE reads via MiXCR and lists one record per CDR3 protein. The sample includes roughly 85,000 distinct CDR3 sequences, about an eighth of them seen just once. The TCR was taken from a man aged 18 to 35 who received the YFV17D yellow fever vaccine. Sequenced here: CD8+ T cells not binding an NS4B(214-222) dextramer, sorted from PBMCs, sampled more than 20 days after the first yellow fever vaccination. This chain joins TRBV6-2 or TRBV6-3 and TRBJ2-7, with 12 bases matching TRBD2. CDR3 DNA sequence: TGTGCCAGCAGTTACTCGACTAGCGGGGGCTACGAGCAGTACTTC. Protein sequence: CASSYSTSGGYEQYF.